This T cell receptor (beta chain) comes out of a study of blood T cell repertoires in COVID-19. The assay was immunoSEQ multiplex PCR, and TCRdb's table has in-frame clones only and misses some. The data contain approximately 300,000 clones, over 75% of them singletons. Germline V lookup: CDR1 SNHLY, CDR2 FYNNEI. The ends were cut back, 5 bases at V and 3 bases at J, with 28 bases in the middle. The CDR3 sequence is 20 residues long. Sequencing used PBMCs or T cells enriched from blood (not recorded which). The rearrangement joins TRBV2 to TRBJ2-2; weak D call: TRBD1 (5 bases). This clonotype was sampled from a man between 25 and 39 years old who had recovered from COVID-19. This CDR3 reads CASSFAKGDYRKGYTGELFF. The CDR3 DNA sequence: TGTGCCAGCAGTTTCGCAAAGGGCGATTACAGGAAAGGGTACACCGGGGAGCTGTTTTTT.